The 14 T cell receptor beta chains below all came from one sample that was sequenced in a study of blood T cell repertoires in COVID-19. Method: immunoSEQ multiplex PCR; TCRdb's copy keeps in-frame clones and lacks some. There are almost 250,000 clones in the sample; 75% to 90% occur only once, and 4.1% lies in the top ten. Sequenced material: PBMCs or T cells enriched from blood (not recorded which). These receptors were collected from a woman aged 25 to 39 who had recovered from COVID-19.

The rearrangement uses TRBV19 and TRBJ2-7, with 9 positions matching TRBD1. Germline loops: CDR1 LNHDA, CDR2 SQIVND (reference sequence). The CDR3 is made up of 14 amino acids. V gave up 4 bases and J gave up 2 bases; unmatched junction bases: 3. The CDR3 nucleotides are TGTGCCAGTAGTACCGGGACAGGGACCTACGAGCAGTACTTC. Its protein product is CASSTGTGTYEQYF.

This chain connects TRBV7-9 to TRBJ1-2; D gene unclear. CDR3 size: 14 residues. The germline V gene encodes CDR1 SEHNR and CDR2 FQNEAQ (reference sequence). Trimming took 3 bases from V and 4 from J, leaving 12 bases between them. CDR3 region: CASSFLKTAYGYTF. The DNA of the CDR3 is TGTGCCAGCAGCTTTCTGAAAACAGCCTATGGCTACACCTTC.

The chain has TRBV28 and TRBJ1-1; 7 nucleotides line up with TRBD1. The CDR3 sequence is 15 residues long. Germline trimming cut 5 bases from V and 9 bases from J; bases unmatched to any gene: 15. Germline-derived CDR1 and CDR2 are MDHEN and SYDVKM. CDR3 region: CASSPGVQGLMKAFF. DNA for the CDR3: TGTGCCAGCAGTCCGGGGGTACAGGGGCTGATGAAAGCTTTCTTT.

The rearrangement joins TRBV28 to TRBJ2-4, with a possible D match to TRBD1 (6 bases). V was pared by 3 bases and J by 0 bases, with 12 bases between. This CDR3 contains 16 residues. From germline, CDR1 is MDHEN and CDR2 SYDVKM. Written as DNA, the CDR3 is TGTGCCAGCAGTTTTCCGGGACATCCAGCCAAAAACATTCAGTACTTC. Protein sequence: CASSFPGHPAKNIQYF.

CDR3 sequence (DNA): TGTGCCAGCTTGCCCCCAGGGGCCGGGTATGGCTACACCTTC. Protein: CASLPPGAGYGYTF. The V call is TRBV28, the J call TRBJ1-2; perhaps TRBD1 as D (6 bases). The CDR3 is made up of 14 amino acids. V was trimmed by 8 bases and J by 5 bases, leaving 18 bases between them. CDR1 is MDHEN and CDR2 is SYDVKM in the germline V gene.

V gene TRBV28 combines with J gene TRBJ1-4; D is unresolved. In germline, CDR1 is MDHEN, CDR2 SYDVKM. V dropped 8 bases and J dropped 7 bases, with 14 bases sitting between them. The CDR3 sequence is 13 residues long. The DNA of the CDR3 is TGTGCCAGCCCGGGGAGGTCAGGTGAAAAACTGTTTTTT. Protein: CASPGRSGEKLFF.

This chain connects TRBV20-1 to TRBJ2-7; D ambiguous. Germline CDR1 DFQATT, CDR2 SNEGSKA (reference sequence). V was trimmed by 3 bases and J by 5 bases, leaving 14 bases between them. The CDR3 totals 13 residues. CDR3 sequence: CSASKHPSDEQYF. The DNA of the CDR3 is TGCAGTGCTAGTAAACACCCAAGCGACGAGCAGTACTTC.

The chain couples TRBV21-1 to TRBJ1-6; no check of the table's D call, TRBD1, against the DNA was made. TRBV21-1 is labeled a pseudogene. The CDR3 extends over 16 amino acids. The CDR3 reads CASSPPIGQEHSPLHF. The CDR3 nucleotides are TGTGCCAGCAGCCCTCCTATTGGACAGGAACATTCACCCCTCCACTTT.

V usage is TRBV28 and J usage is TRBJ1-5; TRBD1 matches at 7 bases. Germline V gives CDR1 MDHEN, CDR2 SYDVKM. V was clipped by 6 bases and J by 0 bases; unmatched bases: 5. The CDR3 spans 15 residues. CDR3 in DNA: TGTGCCAGCAGATGGGGACAGATTAGCAATCAGCCCCAGCATTTT. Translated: CASRWGQISNQPQHF.

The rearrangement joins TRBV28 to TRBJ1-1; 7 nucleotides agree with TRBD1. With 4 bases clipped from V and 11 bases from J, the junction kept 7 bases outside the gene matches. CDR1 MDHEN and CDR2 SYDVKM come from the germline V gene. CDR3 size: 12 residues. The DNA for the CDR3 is TGTGCCAGCAGTTCGGACAGGTTTGGGGCTTTCTTT. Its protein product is CASSSDRFGAFF.

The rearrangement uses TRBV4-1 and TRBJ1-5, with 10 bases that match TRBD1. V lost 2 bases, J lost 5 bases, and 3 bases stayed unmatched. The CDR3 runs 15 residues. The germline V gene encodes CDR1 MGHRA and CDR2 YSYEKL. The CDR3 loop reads CASSQPGTGDQPQHF. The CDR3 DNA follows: TGCGCCAGCAGCCAACCCGGGACAGGGGATCAGCCCCAGCATTTT.

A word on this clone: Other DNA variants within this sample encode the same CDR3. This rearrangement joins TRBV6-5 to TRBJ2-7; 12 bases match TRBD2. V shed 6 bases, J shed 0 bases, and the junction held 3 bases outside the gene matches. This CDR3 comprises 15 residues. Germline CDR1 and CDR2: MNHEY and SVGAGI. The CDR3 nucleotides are TGTGCCAGCAGCCTACTAGCGGGAGGCTCCTACGAGCAGTACTTC. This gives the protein CASSLLAGGSYEQYF.

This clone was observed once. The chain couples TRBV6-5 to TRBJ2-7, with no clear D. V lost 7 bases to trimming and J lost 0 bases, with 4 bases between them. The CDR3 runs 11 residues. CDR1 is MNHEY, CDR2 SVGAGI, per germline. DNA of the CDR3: TGTGCCAGCACCTACTCCTACGAGCAGTACTTC. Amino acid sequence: CASTYSYEQYF.

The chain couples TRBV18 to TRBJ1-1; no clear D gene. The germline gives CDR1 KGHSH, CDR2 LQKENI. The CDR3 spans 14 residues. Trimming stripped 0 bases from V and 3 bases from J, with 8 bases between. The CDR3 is CASSPPSRDTEAFF. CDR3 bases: TGTGCCAGCTCACCACCATCCCGGGACACTGAAGCTTTCTTT. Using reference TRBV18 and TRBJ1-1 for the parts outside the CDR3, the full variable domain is NAGVMQNPRHLVRRRGQEARLRCSPMKGHSHVYWYRQLPEEGLKFMVYLQKENIIDESGMPKERFSAEFPKEGPSILRIQQVVRGDSAAYFCASSPPSRDTEAFFGQGTRLTVV.